This section outlines one TCR beta chain sequence together with its context. Its specificity is unknown. Per-sample assaying covered 85,000 to 100,000 TCR templates. Clones were sequenced by immunoSEQ multiplex PCR, and TCRdb holds only the in-frame ones, with some missing. The data show 92,000 or so clones, around 90% seen once. The entry originates in a study of siplizumab effects on memory and regulatory T cells. With 2 bases removed from V and 14 bases from J, the gap between germline ends came to 27 bases. The length of the CDR3 is 15 residues. Germline CDR1 is GTSNPN and CDR2 is SVGIG (reference sequence). Study-wide results and caveats: A minor share of alloreactive clones matched unstimulated subsets.

Sequencing was carried out using CD4+ T cells sorted from blood. The chain uses TRBV30 and TRBJ1-2; possible D gene TRBD1, 5 bases. This TCR was sampled from a human donor in good health. CDR3 nucleotides: TGTGCCTGGAGTACCCCCGGGACTGACTCCCCGGCTCGGACCTTC. Translation: CAWSTPGTDSPARTF.